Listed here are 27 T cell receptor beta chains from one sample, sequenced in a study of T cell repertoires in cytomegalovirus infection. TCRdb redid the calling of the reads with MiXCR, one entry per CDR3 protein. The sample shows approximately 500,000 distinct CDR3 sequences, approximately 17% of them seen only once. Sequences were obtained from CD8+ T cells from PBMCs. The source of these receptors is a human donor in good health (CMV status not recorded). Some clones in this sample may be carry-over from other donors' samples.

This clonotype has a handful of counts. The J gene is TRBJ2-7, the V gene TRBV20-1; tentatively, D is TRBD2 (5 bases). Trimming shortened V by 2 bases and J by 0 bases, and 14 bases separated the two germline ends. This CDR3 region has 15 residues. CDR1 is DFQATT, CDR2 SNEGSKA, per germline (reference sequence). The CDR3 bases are TGCAGTGCTAGACCTCGTGGGAGCGGCTCCTACGAGCAGTACTTC. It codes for CSARPRGSGSYEQYF.

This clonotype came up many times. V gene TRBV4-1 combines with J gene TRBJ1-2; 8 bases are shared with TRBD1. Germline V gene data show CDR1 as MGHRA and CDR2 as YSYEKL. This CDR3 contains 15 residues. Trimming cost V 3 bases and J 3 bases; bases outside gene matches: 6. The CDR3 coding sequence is TGCGCCAGCAGCCACGGACAGGGCGAGGACTATGGCTACACCTTC. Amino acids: CASSHGQGEDYGYTF.

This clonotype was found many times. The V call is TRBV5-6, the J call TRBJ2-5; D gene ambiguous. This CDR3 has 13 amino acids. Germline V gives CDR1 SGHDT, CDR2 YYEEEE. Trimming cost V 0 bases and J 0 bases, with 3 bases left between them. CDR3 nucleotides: TGTGCCAGCAGCTTGGTGTACCAAGAGACCCAGTACTTC. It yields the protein CASSLVYQETQYF. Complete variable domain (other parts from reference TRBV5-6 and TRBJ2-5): DAGVTQSPTHLIKTRGQQVTLRCSPKSGHDTVSWYQQALGQGPQFIFQYYEEEERQRGNFPDRFSGHQFPNYSSELNVNALLLGDSALYLCASSLVYQETQYFGPGTRLLVL.

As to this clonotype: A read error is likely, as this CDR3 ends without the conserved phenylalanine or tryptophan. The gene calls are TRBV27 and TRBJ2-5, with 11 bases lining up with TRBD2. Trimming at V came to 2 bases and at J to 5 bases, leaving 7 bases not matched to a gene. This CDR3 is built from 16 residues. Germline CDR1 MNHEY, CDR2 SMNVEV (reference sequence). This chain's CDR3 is CASSLIAGGPVETQYL. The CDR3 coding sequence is TGTGCCAGCAGTTTAATAGCGGGAGGGCCGGTGGAGACCCAGTACTTA.

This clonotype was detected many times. This CDR3 reads CASSQAIGHEQYF. In DNA, the CDR3 is TGTGCCAGCAGTCAAGCCATAGGGCACGAGCAGTACTTC. V usage is TRBV28 and J usage is TRBJ2-7, with unresolved D. CDR3 size: 13 residues. Germline V lookup: CDR1 MDHEN, CDR2 SYDVKM. V was shortened by 5 bases and J by 5 bases, with 13 bases between the two germline ends.

The CDR3 reads CASRPDNYNEQFF. CDR3 in DNA: TGCGCCAGCAGACCAGATAACTACAATGAGCAGTTCTTC. The gene calls are TRBV5-1 and TRBJ2-1; no firm D call. Germline V lookup: CDR1 SGHRS, CDR2 YFSETQ. Between the trimmed V and J ends, which lost 5 bases and 3 bases, there was a span of 9 bases. The CDR3 runs to 13 residues.

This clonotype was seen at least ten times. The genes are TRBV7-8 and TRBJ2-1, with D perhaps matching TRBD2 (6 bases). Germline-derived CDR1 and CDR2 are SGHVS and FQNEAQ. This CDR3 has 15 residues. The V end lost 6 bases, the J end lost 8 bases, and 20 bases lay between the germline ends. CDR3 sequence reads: CASRSRHASGDEQFF. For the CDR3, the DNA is TGTGCCAGCAGAAGCCGACATGCTTCGGGAGATGAGCAGTTCTTC.

The CDR3 protein is CASSPPTRTDKNSPLHF. The CDR3, as DNA: TGTGCCAGCAGCCCTCCAACCCGGACAGATAAAAATTCACCCCTCCACTTT. This chain links TRBV7-6 with TRBJ1-6, with a weak D call TRBD1 (6 bases). The CDR3 covers 17 residues. The germline V and J ends were trimmed by 5 bases and 7 bases, with 21 bases remaining between them. The V gene's germline CDR1 is SGHVS and CDR2 FNYEAQ.

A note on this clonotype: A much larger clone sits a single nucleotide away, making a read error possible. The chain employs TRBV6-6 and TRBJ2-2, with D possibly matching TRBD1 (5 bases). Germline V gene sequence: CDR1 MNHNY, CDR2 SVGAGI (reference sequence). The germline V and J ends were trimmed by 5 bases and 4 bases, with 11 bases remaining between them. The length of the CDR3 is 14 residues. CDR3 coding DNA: TGTGCCAGCAGTGGCCGACAGTGCACCGGGGAGCTGTTTTTT. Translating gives CASSGRQCTGELFF.

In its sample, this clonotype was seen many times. CDR3 in DNA: TGTGCCAGCAGTCCAATAGCGGGGGGAAACAATGAGCAGTTCTTC. Translated: CASSPIAGGNNEQFF. The chain carries TRBV27 and TRBJ2-1; 10 bases align to TRBD2. The V gene's germline CDR1 is MNHEY and CDR2 SMNVEV (reference sequence). Unmatched junction bases numbered 6, after V lost 5 bases and J lost 5 bases. The CDR3 runs 15 residues.

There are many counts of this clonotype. CDR3 amino acids: CASSPQGAGMGLETQYF. The CDR3 bases are TGTGCCAGCAGCCCTCAAGGGGCAGGGATGGGATTAGAGACCCAGTACTTC. V usage is TRBV7-8 and J usage is TRBJ2-5, with D possibly being TRBD1 (5 bases). The CDR3 is made up of 17 amino acids. The V gene lost 5 bases and the J gene lost 4 bases, with 23 bases spanning the gap. Germline loops: CDR1 SGHVS, CDR2 FQNEAQ.

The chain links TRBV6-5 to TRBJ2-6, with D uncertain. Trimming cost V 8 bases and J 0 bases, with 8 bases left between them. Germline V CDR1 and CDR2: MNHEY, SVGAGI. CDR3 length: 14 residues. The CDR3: CASRYSSGANVLTF. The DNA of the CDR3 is TGTGCCAGCCGCTACTCCTCTGGGGCCAACGTCCTGACTTTC.

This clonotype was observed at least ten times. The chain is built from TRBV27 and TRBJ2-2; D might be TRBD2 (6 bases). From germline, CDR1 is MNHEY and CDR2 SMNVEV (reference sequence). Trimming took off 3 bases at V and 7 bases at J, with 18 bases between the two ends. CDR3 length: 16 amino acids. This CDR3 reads CASSFLKTRGDGELFF. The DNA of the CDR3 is TGTGCCAGCAGTTTTCTCAAGACTAGAGGGGACGGGGAGCTGTTTTTT.

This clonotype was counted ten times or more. In DNA form, the CDR3 reads TGTGCCAGCAGCGTAGACAGGGCCGGGGCCAACGTCCTGACTTTC. This sequence encodes CASSVDRAGANVLTF. This chain joins TRBV7-6 and TRBJ2-6; TRBD1 matches 7 bases. The CDR3 covers 15 residues. Germline values: CDR1 SGHVS, CDR2 FNYEAQ. V lost 5 bases to trimming and J lost 4 bases; unmatched junction nucleotides: 5.

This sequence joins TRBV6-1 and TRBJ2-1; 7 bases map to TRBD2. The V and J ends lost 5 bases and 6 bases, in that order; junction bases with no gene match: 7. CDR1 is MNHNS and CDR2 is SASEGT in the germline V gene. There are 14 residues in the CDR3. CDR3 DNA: TGTGCCAGCAGTCCTCGACTAGCTTTCAATGAGCAGTTCTTC. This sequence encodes CASSPRLAFNEQFF.

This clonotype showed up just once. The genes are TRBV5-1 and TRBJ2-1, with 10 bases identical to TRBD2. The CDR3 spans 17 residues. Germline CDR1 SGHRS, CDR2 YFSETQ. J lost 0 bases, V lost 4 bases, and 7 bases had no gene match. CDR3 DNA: TGCGCCAGCAGCGGGACTAGCGACCCGAGCTCCTACAATGAGCAGTTCTTC. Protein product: CASSGTSDPSSYNEQFF.

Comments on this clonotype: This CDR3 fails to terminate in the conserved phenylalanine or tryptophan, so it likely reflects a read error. The CDR3 coding sequence is TGTGCCAGCAGCCCGACAGGGAACTATGGCTACACCTTA. Amino acid sequence: CASSPTGNYGYTL. V usage is TRBV12-3 or TRBV12-4 and J usage is TRBJ1-2; 7 bases agree with TRBD1. This CDR3 has 13 amino acids. V shed 6 bases, J shed 2 bases, and the junction held 3 bases outside the gene matches.

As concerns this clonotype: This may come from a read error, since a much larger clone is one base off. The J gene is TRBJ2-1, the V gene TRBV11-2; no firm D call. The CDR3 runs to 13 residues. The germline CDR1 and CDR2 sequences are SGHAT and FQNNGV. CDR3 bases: TGTGCCAGCAGCTTAGGTCTATCTAATGAGCAGCTCTTC. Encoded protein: CASSLGLSNEQLF.

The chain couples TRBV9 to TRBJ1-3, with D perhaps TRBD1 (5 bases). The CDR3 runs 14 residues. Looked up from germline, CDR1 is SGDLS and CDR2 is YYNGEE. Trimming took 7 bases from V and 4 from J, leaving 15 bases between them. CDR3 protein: CASRQGAKGNTIYF. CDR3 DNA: TGTGCCAGCCGCCAAGGGGCAAAAGGAAACACCATATATTTT.

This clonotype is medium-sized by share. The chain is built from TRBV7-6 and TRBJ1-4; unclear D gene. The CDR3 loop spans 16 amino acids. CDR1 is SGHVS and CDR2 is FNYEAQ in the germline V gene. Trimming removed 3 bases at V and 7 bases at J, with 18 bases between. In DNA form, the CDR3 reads TGTGCCAGCAGCTTGGCCCCAGCGGGCGTGGGTGAAAAACTGTTTTTT. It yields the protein CASSLAPAGVGEKLFF. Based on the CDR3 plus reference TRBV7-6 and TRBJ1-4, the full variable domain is GAGVSQSPRYKVTKRGQDVALRCDPISGHVSLYWYRQALGQGPEFLTYFNYEAQQDKSGLPNDRFSAERPEGSISTLTIQRTEQRDSAMYRCASSLAPAGVGEKLFFGSGTQLSVL.

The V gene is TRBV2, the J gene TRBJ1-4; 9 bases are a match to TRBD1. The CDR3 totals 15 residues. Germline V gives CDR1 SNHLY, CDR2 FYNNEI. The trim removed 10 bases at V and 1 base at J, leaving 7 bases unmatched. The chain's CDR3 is CAKRDRVGTNEKLFF. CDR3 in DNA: TGTGCCAAACGGGACAGGGTGGGAACTAATGAAAAACTGTTTTTT.

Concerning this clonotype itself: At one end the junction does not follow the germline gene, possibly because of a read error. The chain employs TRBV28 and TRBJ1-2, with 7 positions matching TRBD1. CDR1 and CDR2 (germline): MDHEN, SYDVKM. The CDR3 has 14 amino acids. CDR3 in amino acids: CASSFPGTAYCYTF. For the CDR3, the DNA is TGTGCCAGCAGTTTCCCCGGGACAGCCTATTGCTACACCTTC.

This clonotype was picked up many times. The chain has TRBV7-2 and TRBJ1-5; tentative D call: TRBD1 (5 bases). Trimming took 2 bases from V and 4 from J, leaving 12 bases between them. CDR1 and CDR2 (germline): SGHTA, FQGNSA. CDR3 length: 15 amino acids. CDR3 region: CASSLRQGGNQPQHF. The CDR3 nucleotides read TGTGCCAGCAGCTTAAGGCAGGGCGGGAATCAGCCCCAGCATTTT. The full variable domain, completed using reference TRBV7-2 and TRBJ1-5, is GAGVSQSPSNKVTEKGKDVELRCDPISGHTALYWYRQSLGQGLEFLIYFQGNSAPDKSGLPSDRFSAERTGGSVSTLTIQRTQQEDSAVYLCASSLRQGGNQPQHFGDGTRLSIL.

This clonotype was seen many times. This CDR3 is CASSREAGANEQFF. As DNA, the CDR3 is TGCGCCAGCAGCCGGGAAGCGGGGGCCAATGAGCAGTTCTTC. V and J are TRBV4-1 and TRBJ2-1, with TRBD2 identical over 8 bases. This CDR3 region has 14 residues. The V and J ends lost 4 bases and 6 bases, in that order; junction bases with no gene match: 5. Germline CDR1 reads MGHRA; CDR2 reads YSYEKL.

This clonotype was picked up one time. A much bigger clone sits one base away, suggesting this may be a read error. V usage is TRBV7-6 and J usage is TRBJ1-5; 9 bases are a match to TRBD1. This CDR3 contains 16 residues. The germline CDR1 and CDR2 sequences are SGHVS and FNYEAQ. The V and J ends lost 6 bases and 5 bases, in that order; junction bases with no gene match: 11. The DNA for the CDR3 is TGTGCCAGCAGTCCTGCTACAGGGGGCCGTCATCAGCCCCAGCATTTT. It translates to CASSPATGGRHQPQHF. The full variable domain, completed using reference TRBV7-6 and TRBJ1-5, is GAGVSQSPRYKVTKRGQDVALRCDPISGHVSLYWYRQALGQGPEFLTYFNYEAQQDKSGLPNDRFSAERPEGSISTLTIQRTEQRDSAMYRCASSPATGGRHQPQHFGDGTRLSIL.

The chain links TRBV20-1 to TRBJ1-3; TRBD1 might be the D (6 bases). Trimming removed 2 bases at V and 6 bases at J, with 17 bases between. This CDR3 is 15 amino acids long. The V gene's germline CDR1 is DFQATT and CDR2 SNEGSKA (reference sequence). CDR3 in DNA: TGCAGTGCTAGAAACGGAACAGGGATTGAAAACACCATATATTTT. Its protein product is CSARNGTGIENTIYF.

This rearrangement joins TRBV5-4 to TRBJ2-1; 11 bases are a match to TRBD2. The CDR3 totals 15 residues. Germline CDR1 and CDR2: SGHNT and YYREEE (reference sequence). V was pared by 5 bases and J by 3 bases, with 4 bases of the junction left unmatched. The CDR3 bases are TGTGCCAGCAGGACTAGCGGGGAGATCTACAATGAGCAGTTCTTC. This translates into CASRTSGEIYNEQFF.